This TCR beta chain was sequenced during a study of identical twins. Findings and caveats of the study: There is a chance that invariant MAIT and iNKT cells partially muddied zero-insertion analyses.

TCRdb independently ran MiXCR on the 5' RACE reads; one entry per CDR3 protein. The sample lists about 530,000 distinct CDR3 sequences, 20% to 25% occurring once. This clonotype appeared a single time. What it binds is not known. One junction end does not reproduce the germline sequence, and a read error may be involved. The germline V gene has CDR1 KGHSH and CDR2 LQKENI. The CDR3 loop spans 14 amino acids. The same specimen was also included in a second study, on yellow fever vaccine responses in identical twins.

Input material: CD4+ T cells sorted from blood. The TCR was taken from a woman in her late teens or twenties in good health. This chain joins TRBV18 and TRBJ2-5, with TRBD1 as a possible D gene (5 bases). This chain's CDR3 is CAGSPLDIQETQYF. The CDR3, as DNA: TGTGCCGGCTCACCATTGGACATCCAAGAGACCCAGTACTTC.